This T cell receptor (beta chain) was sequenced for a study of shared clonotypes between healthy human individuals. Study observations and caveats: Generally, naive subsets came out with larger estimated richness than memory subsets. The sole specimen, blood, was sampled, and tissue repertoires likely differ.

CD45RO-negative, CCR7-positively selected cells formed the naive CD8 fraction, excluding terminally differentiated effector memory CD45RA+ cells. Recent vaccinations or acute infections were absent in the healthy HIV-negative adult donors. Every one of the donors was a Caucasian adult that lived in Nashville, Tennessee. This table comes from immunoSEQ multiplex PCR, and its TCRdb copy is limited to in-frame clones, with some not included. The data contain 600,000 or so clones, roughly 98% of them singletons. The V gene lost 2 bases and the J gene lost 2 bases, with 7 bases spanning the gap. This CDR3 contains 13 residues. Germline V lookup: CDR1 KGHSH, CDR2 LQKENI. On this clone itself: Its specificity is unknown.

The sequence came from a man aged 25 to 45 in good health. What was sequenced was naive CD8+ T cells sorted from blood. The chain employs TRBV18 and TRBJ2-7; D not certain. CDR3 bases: TGTGCCAGCTCACCAACACAGACCTACGAGCAGTACTTC. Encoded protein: CASSPTQTYEQYF. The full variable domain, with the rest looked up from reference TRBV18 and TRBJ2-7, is NAGVMQNPRHLVRRRGQEARLRCSPMKGHSHVYWYRQLPEEGLKFMVYLQKENIIDESGMPKERFSAEFPKEGPSILRIQQVVRGDSAAYFCASSPTQTYEQYFGPGTRLTVT.